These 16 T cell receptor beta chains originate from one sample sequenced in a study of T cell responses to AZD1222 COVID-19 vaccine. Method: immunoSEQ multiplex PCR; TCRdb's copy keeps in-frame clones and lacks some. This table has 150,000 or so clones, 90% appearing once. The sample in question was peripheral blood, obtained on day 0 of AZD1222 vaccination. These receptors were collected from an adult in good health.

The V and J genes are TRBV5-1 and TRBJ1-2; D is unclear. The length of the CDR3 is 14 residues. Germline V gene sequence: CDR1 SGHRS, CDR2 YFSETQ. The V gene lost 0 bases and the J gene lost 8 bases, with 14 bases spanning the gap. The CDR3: CASSLVPATGGYTF. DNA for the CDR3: TGCGCCAGCAGCTTGGTCCCAGCCACGGGGGGCTACACCTTC.

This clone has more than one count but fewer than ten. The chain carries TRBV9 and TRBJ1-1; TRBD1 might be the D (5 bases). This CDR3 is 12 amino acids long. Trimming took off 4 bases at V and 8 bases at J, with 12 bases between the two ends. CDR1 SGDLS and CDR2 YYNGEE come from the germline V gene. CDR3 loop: CASSTNRREAFF. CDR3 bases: TGTGCCAGCAGCACCAACAGGAGGGAAGCTTTCTTT.

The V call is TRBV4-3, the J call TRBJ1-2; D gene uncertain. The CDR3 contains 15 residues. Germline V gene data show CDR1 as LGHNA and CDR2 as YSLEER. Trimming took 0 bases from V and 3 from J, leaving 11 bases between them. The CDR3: CASSQEFGEDYGYTF. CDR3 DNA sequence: TGCGCCAGCAGCCAAGAATTTGGGGAGGACTATGGCTACACCTTC.

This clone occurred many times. CDR3 in DNA: TGCGCCAGCAGCCAACAGCTCGGGGGGGCCACAGATACGCAGTATTTT. It codes for CASSQQLGGATDTQYF. This chain connects TRBV4-3 to TRBJ2-3; 8 bases are shared with TRBD2. The J segment lost 2 bases and the V segment lost 2 bases, leaving 6 bases of the junction unmatched. The CDR3 totals 16 residues. Germline V lookup: CDR1 LGHNA, CDR2 YSLEER.

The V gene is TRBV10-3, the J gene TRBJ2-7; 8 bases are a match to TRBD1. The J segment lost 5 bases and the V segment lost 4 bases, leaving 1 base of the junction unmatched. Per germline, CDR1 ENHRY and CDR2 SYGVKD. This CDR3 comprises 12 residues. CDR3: CAISAGQDEQYF. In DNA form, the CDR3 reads TGTGCCATCAGTGCGGGACAGGACGAGCAGTACTTC.

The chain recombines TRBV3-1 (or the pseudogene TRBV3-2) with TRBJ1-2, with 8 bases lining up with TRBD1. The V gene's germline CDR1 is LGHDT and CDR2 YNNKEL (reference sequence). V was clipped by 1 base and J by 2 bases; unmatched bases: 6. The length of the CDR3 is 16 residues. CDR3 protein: CASSQGQGISNYGYTF. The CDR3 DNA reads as TGTGCCAGCAGCCAAGGACAGGGGATCTCCAACTATGGCTACACCTTC.

CDR3 in amino acids: CASSQGSHYEQYF. The CDR3 bases are TGCGCCAGCAGCCAAGGGTCCCACTACGAGCAGTACTTC. The chain carries TRBV4-1 and TRBJ2-7; D gene ambiguous. Germline V CDR1 and CDR2: MGHRA, YSYEKL. CDR3 length: 13 amino acids. Trimming shortened V by 1 base and J by 3 bases, and 7 bases separated the two germline ends.

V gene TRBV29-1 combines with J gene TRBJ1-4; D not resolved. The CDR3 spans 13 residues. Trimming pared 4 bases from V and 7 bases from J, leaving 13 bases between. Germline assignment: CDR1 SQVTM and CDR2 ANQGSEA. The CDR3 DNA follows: TGCAGCGTTGTTGTCAACCGGGGTGAAAAACTGTTTTTT. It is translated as CSVVVNRGEKLFF.

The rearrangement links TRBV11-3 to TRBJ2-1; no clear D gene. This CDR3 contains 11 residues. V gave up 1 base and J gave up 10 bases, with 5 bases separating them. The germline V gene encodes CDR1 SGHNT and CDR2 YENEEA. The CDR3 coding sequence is TGTGCCAGCAGCTTAGGGCTAGAGCAGTTCTTC. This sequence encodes CASSLGLEQFF.

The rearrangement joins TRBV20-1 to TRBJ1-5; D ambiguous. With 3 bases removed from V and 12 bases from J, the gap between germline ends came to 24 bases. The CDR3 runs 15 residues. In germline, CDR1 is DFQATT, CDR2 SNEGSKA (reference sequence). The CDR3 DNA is TGCAGTGCTAGTCAAAGTGGCACAGCCTATACCCGCCAGCATTTT. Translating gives CSASQSGTAYTRQHF.

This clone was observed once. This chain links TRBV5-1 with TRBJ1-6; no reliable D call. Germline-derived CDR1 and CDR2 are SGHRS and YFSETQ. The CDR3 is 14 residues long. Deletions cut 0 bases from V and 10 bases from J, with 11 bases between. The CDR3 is CASSLGAMGSPLHF. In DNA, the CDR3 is TGCGCCAGCAGCTTGGGGGCCATGGGGTCACCCCTCCACTTT.

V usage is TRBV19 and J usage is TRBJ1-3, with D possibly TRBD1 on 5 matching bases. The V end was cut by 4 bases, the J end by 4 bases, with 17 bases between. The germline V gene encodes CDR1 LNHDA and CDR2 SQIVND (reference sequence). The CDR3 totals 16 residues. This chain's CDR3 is CASSTDVWGPGNTIYF. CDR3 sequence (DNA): TGTGCCAGTAGTACAGACGTGTGGGGACCGGGAAACACCATATATTTT.

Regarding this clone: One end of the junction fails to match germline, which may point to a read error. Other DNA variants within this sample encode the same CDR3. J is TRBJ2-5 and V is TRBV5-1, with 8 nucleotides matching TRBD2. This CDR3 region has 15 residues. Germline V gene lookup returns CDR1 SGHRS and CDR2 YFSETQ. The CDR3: CASSSLSGAHETQYF. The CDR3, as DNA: TGCGCCAGTAGCTCGCTTAGCGGGGCGCATGAGACCCAGTACTTC. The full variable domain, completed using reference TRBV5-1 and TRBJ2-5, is KAGVTQTPRYLIKTRGQQVTLSCSPISGHRSVSWYQQTPGQGLQFLFEYFSETQRNKGNFPGRFSGRQFSNSRSEMNVSTLELGDSALYLCASSSLSGAHETQYFGPGTRLLVL.

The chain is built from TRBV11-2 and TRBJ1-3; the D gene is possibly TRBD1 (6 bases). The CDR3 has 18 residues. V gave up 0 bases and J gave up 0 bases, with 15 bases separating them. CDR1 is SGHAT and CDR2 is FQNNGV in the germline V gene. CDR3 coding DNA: TGTGCCAGCAGCTTAGAAGGCAGGGGACGTAGCTCTGGAAACACCATATATTTT. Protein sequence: CASSLEGRGRSSGNTIYF.

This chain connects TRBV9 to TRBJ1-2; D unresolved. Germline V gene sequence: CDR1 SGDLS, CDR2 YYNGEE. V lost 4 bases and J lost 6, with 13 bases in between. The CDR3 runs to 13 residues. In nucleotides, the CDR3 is TGTGCCAGCAGCCCTCATTTACGGGATGGCTACACCTTC. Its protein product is CASSPHLRDGYTF.

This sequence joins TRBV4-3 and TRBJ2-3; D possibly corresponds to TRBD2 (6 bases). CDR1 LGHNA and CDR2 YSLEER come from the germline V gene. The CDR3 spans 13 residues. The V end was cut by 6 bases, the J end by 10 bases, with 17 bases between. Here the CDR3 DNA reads TGCGCCAGCAGTCATCAGAGGACTAACGCGCAGTATTTT. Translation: CASSHQRTNAQYF.